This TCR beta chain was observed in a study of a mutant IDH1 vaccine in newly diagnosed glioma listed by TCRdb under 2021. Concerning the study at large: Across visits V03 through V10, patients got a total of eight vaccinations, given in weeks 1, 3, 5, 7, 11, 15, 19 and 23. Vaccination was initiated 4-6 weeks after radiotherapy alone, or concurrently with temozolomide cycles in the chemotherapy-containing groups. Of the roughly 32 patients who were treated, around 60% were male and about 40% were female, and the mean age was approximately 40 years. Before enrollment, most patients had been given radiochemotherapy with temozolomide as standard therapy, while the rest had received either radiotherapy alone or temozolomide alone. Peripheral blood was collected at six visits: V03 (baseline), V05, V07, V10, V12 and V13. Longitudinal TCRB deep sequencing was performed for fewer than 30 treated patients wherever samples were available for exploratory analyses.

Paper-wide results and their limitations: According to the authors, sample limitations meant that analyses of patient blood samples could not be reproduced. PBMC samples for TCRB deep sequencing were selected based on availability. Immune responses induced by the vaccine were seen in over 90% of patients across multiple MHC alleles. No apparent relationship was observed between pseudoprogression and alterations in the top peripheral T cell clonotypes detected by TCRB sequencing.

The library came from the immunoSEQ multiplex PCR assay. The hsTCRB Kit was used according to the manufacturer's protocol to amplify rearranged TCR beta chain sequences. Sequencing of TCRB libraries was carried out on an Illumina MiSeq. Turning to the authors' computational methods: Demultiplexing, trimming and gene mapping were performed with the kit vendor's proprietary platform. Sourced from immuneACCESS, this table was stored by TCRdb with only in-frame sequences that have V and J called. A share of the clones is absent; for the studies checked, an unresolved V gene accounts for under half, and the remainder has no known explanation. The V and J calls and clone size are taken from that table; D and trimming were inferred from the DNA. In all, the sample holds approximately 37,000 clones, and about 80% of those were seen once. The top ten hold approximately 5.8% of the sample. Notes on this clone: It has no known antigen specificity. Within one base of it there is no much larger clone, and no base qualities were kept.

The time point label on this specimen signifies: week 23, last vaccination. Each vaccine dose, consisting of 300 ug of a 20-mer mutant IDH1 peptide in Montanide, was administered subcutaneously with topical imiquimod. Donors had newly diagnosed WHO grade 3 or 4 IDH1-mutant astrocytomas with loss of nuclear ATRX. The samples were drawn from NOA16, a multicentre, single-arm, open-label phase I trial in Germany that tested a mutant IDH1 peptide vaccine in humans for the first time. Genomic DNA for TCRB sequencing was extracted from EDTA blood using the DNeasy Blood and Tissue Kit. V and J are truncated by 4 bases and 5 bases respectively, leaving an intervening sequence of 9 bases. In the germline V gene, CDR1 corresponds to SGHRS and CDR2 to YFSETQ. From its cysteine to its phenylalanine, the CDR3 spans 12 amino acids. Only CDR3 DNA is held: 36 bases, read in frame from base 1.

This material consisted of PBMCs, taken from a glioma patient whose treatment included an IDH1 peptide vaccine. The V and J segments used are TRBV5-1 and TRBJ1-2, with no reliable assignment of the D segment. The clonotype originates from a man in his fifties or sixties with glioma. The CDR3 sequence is CASSTGPYGYTF. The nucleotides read TGCGCCAGCAGCACGGGTCCGTATGGCTACACCTTC.